The 27 T cell receptor beta chains below were found in one sample sequenced in a study of CD8 T cells in ankylosing spondylitis. TCRdb redid the calling of the 5' RACE reads with MiXCR, one entry per CDR3 protein. Among about 280,000 distinct CDR3 sequences, 20% were seen once, and the ten largest hold roughly 8.3%. The sequencing input was blood, either unsorted or a sorted T cell fraction (not recorded which). The receptors derive from a male donor with ankylosing spondylitis or in good health (not recorded which).

V gene TRBV7-3 combines with J gene TRBJ1-5, with TRBD1 matching over 7 bases. This CDR3 is built from 17 residues. V was clipped by 7 bases and J by 5 bases; unmatched bases: 17. Per germline, CDR1 SGHTA and CDR2 FQGTGA. This CDR3 reads CASTLPGQEGLDQPQHF. The DNA for the CDR3 is TGTGCCAGCACCCTACCAGGACAGGAGGGACTGGATCAGCCCCAGCATTTT.

This clonotype was detected only a few times. The gene calls are TRBV3-1 and TRBJ2-4; D may be TRBD1 or TRBD2 (6 bases each). The germline V gene has CDR1 LGHDT and CDR2 YNNKEL (reference sequence). Trimming took 0 bases from V and 2 from J, leaving 17 bases between them. The CDR3 spans 18 residues. CDR3 sequence (DNA): TGTGCCAGCAGCCAAGATTTTTTCACAGGGACTTCCAAAAACATTCAGTACTTC. This gives the protein CASSQDFFTGTSKNIQYF.

This clonotype was seen only a few times. Here the CDR3 DNA reads TGTGCCAGGGAGGACAGGGGCTATGGCTACACCTTC. Translating gives CAREDRGYGYTF. V gene TRBV27 combines with J gene TRBJ1-2, with 9 nucleotides matching TRBD1. The CDR3 consists of 12 residues. J lost 4 bases, V lost 9 bases, and 3 bases had no gene match. Looked up from germline, CDR1 is MNHEY and CDR2 is SMNVEV (reference sequence).

This clonotype has a handful of counts. The chain links TRBV6-1 to TRBJ1-6; D call uncertain. V was shortened by 2 bases and J by 7 bases, with 6 bases between the two germline ends. In germline, CDR1 is MNHNS, CDR2 SASEGT. The CDR3 runs 13 residues. The CDR3 here is CASSERKNSPLHF. The CDR3 DNA follows: TGTGCCAGCAGTGAACGTAAAAATTCACCCCTCCACTTT.

Many counts were recorded for this clonotype. The genes are TRBV20-1 and TRBJ2-7, with a weak D call TRBD2 (5 bases). Germline assignment: CDR1 DFQATT and CDR2 SNEGSKA (reference sequence). Trimming stripped 1 base from V and 2 bases from J, with 6 bases between. This CDR3 has 12 amino acids. The CDR3: CSARGGAYEQYV. In DNA form, the CDR3 reads TGCAGTGCTAGAGGGGGAGCCTACGAGCAGTACGTC.

A few counts support this clonotype. V gene TRBV30 combines with J gene TRBJ2-2; D ambiguous. Trimming removed 2 bases at V and 0 bases at J, with 7 bases between. This CDR3 has 14 amino acids. The germline gives CDR1 GTSNPN, CDR2 SVGIG (reference sequence). This chain's CDR3 is CAWSRGTNTGELFF. CDR3 sequence (DNA): TGTGCCTGGAGTCGCGGTACGAACACCGGGGAGCTGTTTTTT.

The gene calls are TRBV20-1 and TRBJ1-4; 7 nucleotides align to TRBD1. The junction had 4 bases not matched to a gene; V was cut back by 2 bases and J by 4 bases. CDR1 and CDR2 from the germline V gene are DFQATT and SNEGSKA (reference sequence). The CDR3 is 14 residues long. This CDR3 reads CSARPGGGNEKLFF. CDR3 nucleotides: TGCAGTGCTAGACCAGGGGGGGGTAATGAAAAACTGTTTTTT.

A note on this clonotype: A much larger clone lies a single base off, so this may be a read error. The CDR3 spells CASSPTKRGMVETQYF. The CDR3 nucleotides are TGTGCCAGCAGCCCCACGAAGAGGGGGATGGTGGAGACCCAGTACTTC. V usage is TRBV9 and J usage is TRBJ2-5; a possible D gene is TRBD1 (6 bases). V was pared by 4 bases and J by 5 bases, with 21 bases between. CDR1 SGDLS and CDR2 YYNGEE come from the germline V gene. The CDR3 consists of 16 residues.

This clonotype has at least ten counts. This rearrangement joins TRBV4-1 to TRBJ2-5; no reliable D call. The V gene lost 1 base and the J gene lost 5 bases, with 11 bases spanning the gap. The CDR3 totals 14 residues. Germline V gives CDR1 MGHRA, CDR2 YSYEKL. This CDR3 is CASSQAYYAETQYF. CDR3 coding DNA: TGCGCCAGCAGCCAAGCGTACTATGCGGAGACCCAGTACTTC.

This clonotype was counted only a few times. The chain recombines TRBV6-1 with TRBJ2-1; 8 positions agree with TRBD1. The CDR3 loop spans 15 amino acids. After removal of 5 bases from V and 8 bases from J, the junction contained 11 bases not matched to a gene. Germline V lookup: CDR1 MNHNS, CDR2 SASEGT. The CDR3 sequence is CASSPRQGIGHEQFF. In DNA form, the CDR3 reads TGTGCCAGCAGTCCCCGACAGGGGATTGGCCATGAGCAGTTCTTC.

The chain couples TRBV6-5 to TRBJ2-3; D is perhaps TRBD1 (6 bases). Trimming took 2 bases from V and 6 from J, leaving 12 bases between them. The length of the CDR3 is 14 residues. The germline V gene has CDR1 MNHEY and CDR2 SVGAGI. CDR3 DNA: TGTGCCAGCAGTTACCTCGACAGGAGGGATACGCAGTATTTT. It encodes CASSYLDRRDTQYF.

This clonotype was seen a handful of times. The chain couples TRBV3-1 to TRBJ2-5; no clear D. This CDR3 has 14 residues. Germline V gene lookup returns CDR1 LGHDT and CDR2 YNNKEL (reference sequence). Trimming removed 0 bases from V and 5 bases from J, with 10 bases in between. For the CDR3, the DNA is TGTGCCAGCAGCCAAGAACCAGGCAGGGAGACCCAGTACTTC. Its translation is CASSQEPGRETQYF.

The V and J genes are TRBV6-2 or TRBV6-3 and TRBJ2-1, with 10 bases lining up with TRBD1. V trimming: 4 bases; J trimming: 1 base; junction bases outside the gene matches: 13. The germline V gene has CDR1 MNHEY and CDR2 SVGEGT. The CDR3 totals 19 residues. CDR3 DNA sequence: TGTGCCAGCAGTTCGTCCGGGACAGGGGTTTTCGGATCCTACAATGAGCAGTTCTTC. This codes for CASSSSGTGVFGSYNEQFF.

The chain employs TRBV7-6 and TRBJ1-6; D is ambiguous. Trimming cost V 4 bases and J 9 bases, with 16 bases left between them. CDR1 and CDR2 (germline): SGHVS, FNYEAQ. CDR3 length: 15 amino acids. The CDR3 here is CASSSRSEGGSPLHF. In DNA, the CDR3 is TGTGCCAGCAGCTCACGTAGTGAAGGCGGTTCACCCCTCCACTTT.

This clonotype was found a few times. The V and J genes are TRBV10-3 and TRBJ2-1; TRBD2 might be the D (6 bases). Trimming pared 3 bases from V and 10 bases from J, leaving 13 bases between. CDR1 and CDR2 (germline): ENHRY, SYGVKD. CDR3 size: 13 residues. The CDR3 bases are TGTGCCATCAGTGAAGGGACTCCCCAAGAGCAGTTCTTC. This encodes CAISEGTPQEQFF.

The CDR3 DNA reads as TGTGCCAGCAGCTTGGTGGTGGGGGCAAATCAGCCCCAGCATTTT. Amino acid sequence: CASSLVVGANQPQHF. V usage is TRBV5-5 and J usage is TRBJ1-5, with D possibly TRBD1 on 6 matching bases. The CDR3 has 15 residues. Germline CDR1 SGHKS, CDR2 YYEKEE (reference sequence). Trimming removed 0 bases at V and 4 bases at J, with 11 bases between.

The V call is TRBV10-3, the J call TRBJ2-5, with a possible D match to TRBD1 (7 bases). V was pared by 7 bases and J by 2 bases, with 14 bases between. Per the germline V gene, CDR1 is ENHRY and CDR2 is SYGVKD. CDR3 size: 14 residues. The CDR3 loop is CAITEGGQQETQYF. DNA for the CDR3: TGTGCCATCACCGAGGGGGGACAGCAAGAGACCCAGTACTTC.

Many counts were recorded for this clonotype. V is TRBV5-1 and J is TRBJ2-1; the match to TRBD2 covers 11 bases. The germline V gene has CDR1 SGHRS and CDR2 YFSETQ. This CDR3 region has 15 residues. Trimming removed 5 bases from V and 7 bases from J; junction bases left unmatched: 8. The CDR3 is CASSAETSGINEQFF. The CDR3 DNA follows: TGCGCCAGCAGTGCGGAGACTAGCGGGATTAATGAGCAGTTCTTC.

This clonotype was observed at least ten times. This chain links TRBV6-5 with TRBJ2-3, with D perhaps matching TRBD2 (5 bases). This CDR3 is 16 amino acids long. Germline values: CDR1 MNHEY, CDR2 SVGAGI. V was pared by 4 bases and J by 5 bases, with 19 bases between. This CDR3 reads CASSFRTRVGKDTQYF. Here the CDR3 DNA reads TGTGCCAGCAGTTTCCGGACGAGGGTAGGAAAAGATACGCAGTATTTT.

V and J are TRBV5-6 and TRBJ2-2; D might be TRBD1 (5 bases). Trimming took 1 base from V and 6 from J, leaving 13 bases between them. Germline CDR1 and CDR2: SGHDT and YYEEEE. The CDR3 is 15 amino acids. The CDR3 region is CASSLFPDSPGELFF. CDR3 sequence (DNA): TGTGCCAGCAGCTTGTTTCCAGACAGCCCCGGGGAGCTGTTTTTT.

This clonotype has more than one count but fewer than ten. The chain couples TRBV20-1 to TRBJ2-1, with D maybe TRBD2 (5 bases). CDR3 length: 13 amino acids. V was trimmed by 4 bases and J by 0 bases, leaving 7 bases between them. Germline V CDR1 and CDR2: DFQATT, SNEGSKA (reference sequence). CDR3 nucleotide sequence: TGCAGTGCTACGGACTTCTCCTACAATGAGCAGTTCTTC. Amino acid sequence: CSATDFSYNEQFF.

This sequence joins TRBV23-1 and TRBJ2-2, with 7 bases identical to TRBD1. TRBV23-1 is an open reading frame whose function is uncertain. V lost 6 bases, J lost 3 bases, and 10 bases stayed unmatched. The CDR3 length is 16 residues. Written as DNA, the CDR3 is TGCGCCAGCAGGCCAATAACCGGGACAGACACCGGGGAGCTGTTTTTT. Encoded protein: CASRPITGTDTGELFF.

This clonotype has at least ten counts. V and J are TRBV20-1 and TRBJ2-7, with D perhaps TRBD1 (6 bases). Per the germline V gene, CDR1 is DFQATT and CDR2 is SNEGSKA (reference sequence). Trimming removed 3 bases at V and 7 bases at J, with 13 bases between. The CDR3 runs to 12 residues. CDR3 residues: CSARPRGEEQYV. CDR3 bases: TGCAGTGCTAGGCCCAGGGGAGAGGAGCAGTACGTC.

The V gene is TRBV16, the J gene TRBJ1-1; D unclear. This CDR3 comprises 11 residues. Germline V gene sequence: CDR1 KGHSY, CDR2 FQNENV. Trimming took 0 bases from V and 7 from J, leaving 3 bases between them. CDR3 sequence (DNA): TGTGCCAGCAGCCAATCGGTTGAAGCTTTCTTT. Its protein product is CASSQSVEAFF.

There are a few counts of this clonotype. CDR3 in DNA: TGTGCCAGCAGTTCCCGTTTGGTAGATACGCAGTATTTT. It yields the protein CASSSRLVDTQYF. The V call is TRBV27, the J call TRBJ2-3; D gene ambiguous. V was cut by 4 bases and J by 5 bases, with 10 bases left in between. The CDR3 runs to 13 residues. Looked up from germline, CDR1 is MNHEY and CDR2 is SMNVEV (reference sequence).

Many counts were recorded for this clonotype. This chain joins TRBV6-5 and TRBJ1-6; unclear D gene. This CDR3 is 12 amino acids long. The germline V gene encodes CDR1 MNHEY and CDR2 SVGAGI. Trimming shortened V by 10 bases and J by 1 base, and 5 bases separated the two germline ends. The DNA of the CDR3 is TGTGCCACCCGATCCTATAATTCACCCCTCCACTTT. It yields the protein CATRSYNSPLHF.

The chain combines TRBV5-1 with TRBJ1-1; D is uncertain. CDR3 length: 14 amino acids. The V and J ends lost 2 bases and 1 base respectively, with 9 bases between them. Germline CDR1 SGHRS, CDR2 YFSETQ. CDR3 nucleotide sequence: TGCGCCAGCAGCTTCGGGTGGAGGAACACTGAAGCTTTCTTT. This encodes CASSFGWRNTEAFF.